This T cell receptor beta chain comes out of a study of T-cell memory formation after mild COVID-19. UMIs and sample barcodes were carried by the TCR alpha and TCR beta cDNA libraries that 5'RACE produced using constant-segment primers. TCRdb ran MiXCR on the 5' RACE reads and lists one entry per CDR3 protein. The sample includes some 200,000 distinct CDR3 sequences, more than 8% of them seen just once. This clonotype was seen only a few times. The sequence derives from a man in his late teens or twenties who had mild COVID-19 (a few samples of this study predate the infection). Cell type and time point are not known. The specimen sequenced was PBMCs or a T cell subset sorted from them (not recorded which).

CDR3: CASSTRDRGLGNTEAFF. The CDR3 bases are TGTGCCAGCAGCACCCGGGACAGGGGGCTAGGGAACACTGAAGCTTTCTTT. V and J are TRBV5-5 and TRBJ1-1, with 12 bases lining up with TRBD1. The CDR3 runs 17 residues. Unmatched junction bases numbered 8, after V lost 4 bases and J lost 1 base. Looked up from germline, CDR1 is SGHKS and CDR2 is YYEKEE (reference sequence).